The source of this TCR beta chain is a study of shared clonotypes between healthy human individuals. The V end was cut by 0 bases, the J end by 2 bases, with 14 bases between. The germline gives CDR1 MGHRA, CDR2 YSYEKL. The CDR3 extends over 16 amino acids. Per the authors' pipeline: Without quality scores, immunoSEQ junctional reads could not be filtered like full-length reads. Assay: immunoSEQ multiplex PCR; the TCRdb copy retains only in-frame clones and omits some. The D gene and trimming were derived from the DNA, and the V and J assignments and clone size from that table. The profile shows 850,000 to 1,100,000 clones, 77% of them singletons. Study results and limitations: When naive CD4 clonotypes were compared across a few donors, about 4.9% were shared.

In regard to this clone: Its antigen is unidentified.

V and J are TRBV4-1 and TRBJ2-7, with no clear D. Sequencing input: memory CD4+ T cells from PBMCs. Indicated subset: CD45RA-negative fraction. The source of this sequence is a man in his late teens or twenties in good health. Some clones in this sample may be carry-over from other donors' samples. The CDR3 coding sequence is TGCGCCAGCAGCCAAGATCAACAGTCACGGACCTACGAGCAGTACTTC. This codes for CASSQDQQSRTYEQYF.